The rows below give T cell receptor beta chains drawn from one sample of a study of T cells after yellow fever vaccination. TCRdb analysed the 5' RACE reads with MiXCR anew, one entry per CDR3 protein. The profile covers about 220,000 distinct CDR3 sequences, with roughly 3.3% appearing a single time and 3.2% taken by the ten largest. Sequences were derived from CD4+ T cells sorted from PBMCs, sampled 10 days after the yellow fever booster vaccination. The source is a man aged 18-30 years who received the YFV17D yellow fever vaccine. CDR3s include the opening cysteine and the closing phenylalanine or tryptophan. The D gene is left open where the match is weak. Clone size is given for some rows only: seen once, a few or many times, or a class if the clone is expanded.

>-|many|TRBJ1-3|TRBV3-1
TGTGCCAGCAGCCTGATGGGGGACACCATATATTTT
CASSLMGDTIYF
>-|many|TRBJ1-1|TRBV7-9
TGTGCCAGCAGCCCCCAGCTTGGGGACGTGGCTGAAGCTTTCTTT
CASSPQLGDVAEAFF
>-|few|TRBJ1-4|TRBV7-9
TGTGCCAGCAGCCCCCCAGGGACACGGGGAAAACTGTTTTTT
CASSPPGTRGKLFF
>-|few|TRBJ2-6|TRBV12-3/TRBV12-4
TGTGCCAGCGCTGGCGGAGGGGCCAACGTCCTGACTTTC
CASAGGGANVLTF
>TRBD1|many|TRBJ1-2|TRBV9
TGTGCCAGCAGCGCCTCCGGGACAGGGTGGGGTGGCTACACCTTC
CASSASGTGWGGYTF
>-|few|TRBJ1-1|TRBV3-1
TGTGCCAGCAGCCCACCTACGAACACTGAAGCTTTCTTT
CASSPPTNTEAFF
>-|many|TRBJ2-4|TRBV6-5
TGTGCCAGCAGACCCGCCGGGCAAAACATTCAGTACTTC
CASRPAGQNIQYF
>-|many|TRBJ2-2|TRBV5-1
TGCGCCAGCAGCTTTACAGGGCCTCACACCGGGGAGCTGTTTTTT
CASSFTGPHTGELFF
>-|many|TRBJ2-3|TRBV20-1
TGCAGTGCGGGGATGGGGGTGAGCACAGATACGCAGTATTTT
CSAGMGVSTDTQYF
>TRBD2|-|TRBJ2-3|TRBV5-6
TGTGCCAGCAGCTCGGGACTAGCGGGTTACACAGATACGCAGTATTTT
CASSSGLAGYTDTQYF
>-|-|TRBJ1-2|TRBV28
TGTGCCAGCAGTTTGGAAGGGCCACTGGGAGGCTACACCTTC
CASSLEGPLGGYTF
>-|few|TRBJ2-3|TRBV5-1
TGCGCCAGCAGCTTGGGACTTACTAGCACAGATACGCAGTATTTT
CASSLGLTSTDTQYF
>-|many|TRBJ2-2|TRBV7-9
TGTGCCAGCAGCTTAGTCCGGGGCCTCACCGGGGAGCTGTTTTTT
CASSLVRGLTGELFF
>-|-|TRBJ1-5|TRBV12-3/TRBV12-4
TGTGCCAGCAGTTCCCCTCTCTACAATCCCCAGCCCCAGCATTTT
CASSSPLYNPQPQHF
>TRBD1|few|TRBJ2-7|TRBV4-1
TGCGCCAGCAGCCAGCTCGAACGACAGGGATCCGAGCAGTACTTC
CASSQLERQGSEQYF
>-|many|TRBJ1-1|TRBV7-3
TGTGCCAGCAGCTTGTATGGGACACCAAACACTGAAGCTTTCTTT
CASSLYGTPNTEAFF
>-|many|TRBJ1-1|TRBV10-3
TGTGCCATCAGTGCATCTACCGGGGCGTCTGAGGCTTTCTTT
CAISASTGASEAFF
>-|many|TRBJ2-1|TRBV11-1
TGTGCCAGCAGCCACAGGACAGTGCCAGAAGGGAATGAGCAGTTCTTC
CASSHRTVPEGNEQFF
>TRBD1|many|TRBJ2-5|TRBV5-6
TGTGCCAGCAGTTGGGACAGGGGAGGGCAAGAGACCCAGTACTTC
CASSWDRGGQETQYF
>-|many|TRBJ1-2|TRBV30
TGTGCCTGGAGTCCCTCGGGGCGGGGTGGCTACACCTTC
CAWSPSGRGGYTF
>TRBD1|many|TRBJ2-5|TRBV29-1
TGCAGCGTTCTCCCAGGACAGGACCAAGAGACCCAGTACTTC
CSVLPGQDQETQYF
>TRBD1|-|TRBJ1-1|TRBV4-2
TGTGCCAGCAGCCTTATACAGGGGGCCGGCACTGAAGCTTTCTTT
CASSLIQGAGTEAFF
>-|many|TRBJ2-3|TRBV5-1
TGCGCCAGCTCCGCGGCCCTGTACACAGATACGCAGTATTTT
CASSAALYTDTQYF
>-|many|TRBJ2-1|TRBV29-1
TGCAGCGTAAAACTAGTCAAGAGCTCCTACAATGAGCAGTTCTTC
CSVKLVKSSYNEQFF
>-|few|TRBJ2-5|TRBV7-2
TGTGCCAGCAGCTTAGGATGGGGGCGGGGGCGTAGGGAGACCCAGTACTTC
CASSLGWGRGRRETQYF
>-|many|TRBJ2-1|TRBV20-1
TGCAGTGCTACCGATCTAGGGGGATACGATGAGCAGTTCTTC
CSATDLGGYDEQFF
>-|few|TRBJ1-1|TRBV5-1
TGCGCCAGCAGCTTCGACCTAGGGACTGAAGCTTTCTTT
CASSFDLGTEAFF
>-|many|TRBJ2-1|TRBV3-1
TGTGCCAGCAGCCAAAACTTGGGGGACCGTTGGTTCTTC
CASSQNLGDRWFF
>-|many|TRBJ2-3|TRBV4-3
TGCGCCAGCAGCCAAGAACCCCAGGACACAGATACGCAGTATTTT
CASSQEPQDTDTQYF
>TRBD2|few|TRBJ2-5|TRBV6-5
TGTGCCAGCAGTCCTAGCGGGGGGGCCTCAGAGACCCAGTACTTC
CASSPSGGASETQYF
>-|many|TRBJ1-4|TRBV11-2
TGTGCCAGCAGCCCAGGGGTGGCAAATGAAAAACTGTTTTTT
CASSPGVANEKLFF
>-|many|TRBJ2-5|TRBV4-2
TGTGCCAGCAGCCAGCCCCCGGGGGGCAGTGGGGAGACCCAGTACTTC
CASSQPPGGSGETQYF
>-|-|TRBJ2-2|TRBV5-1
TGCGCCAGCAGCTTGGTAGGGCAGCCGAACACCGGGGAGCTGTTTTTT
CASSLVGQPNTGELFF
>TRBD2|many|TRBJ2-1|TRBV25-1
TGTGCCAGCAGTGGAGCCGGGGGGTCCTACAATGAGCAGTTCTTC
CASSGAGGSYNEQFF
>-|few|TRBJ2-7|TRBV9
TGTGCCAGCAGCCCCAGGACAGATCTTGACGAGCAGTACTTC
CASSPRTDLDEQYF
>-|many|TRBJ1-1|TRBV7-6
TGTGCCAGCAGCTTAGTCCCCCGGGAGGTTGGGTGGACTGAAGCTTTCTTT
CASSLVPREVGWTEAFF